This T cell receptor beta chain is drawn from a study of PD-1 blockade in classical Hodgkin lymphoma. CDR3 length: 13 amino acids. Looked up from germline, CDR1 is SGHKS and CDR2 is YYEKEE (reference sequence). Trimming cost V 1 base and J 8 bases, with 12 bases left between them. The data were produced by immunoSEQ multiplex PCR, yet TCRdb's version contains in-frame clones alone and is incomplete. The sample lists 25,000 to 35,000 clones, over 75% occurring once. Time point defined: cycle 4 day 1 (C4D1), after less than 7 weeks of nivolumab. Every patient had relapsed following autologous stem cell transplantation, and cohorts differed in brentuximab vedotin exposure.

V and J are TRBV5-5 and TRBJ1-1; D is unresolved. The sequencing here drew on peripheral blood mononuclear cells (PBMCs), taken before the fourth cycle of nivolumab. The TCR originated in a human donor with classical Hodgkin lymphoma. The CDR3 sequence is CASSLYIGGEAFF. Here the CDR3 DNA reads TGTGCCAGCAGCTTGTATATCGGAGGAGAAGCTTTCTTT. The full variable domain, rest sourced from reference TRBV5-5 and TRBJ1-1, is DAGVTQSPTHLIKTRGQQVTLRCSPISGHKSVSWYQQVLGQGPQFIFQYYEKEERGRGNFPDRFSARQFPNYSSELNVNALLLGDSALYLCASSLYIGGEAFFGQGTRLTVV.